The entry that follows covers one T cell receptor beta chain sequence. These data come from a study of blood T cell repertoires in COVID-19. Study information: Sources were T cells, B-cell-depleted T cells, or PBMCs; the material itself was cDNA or gDNA.

Per the authors' pipeline: The authors estimated nucleated cell counts from reference gene primer amplification. Method: immunoSEQ multiplex PCR; TCRdb's copy keeps in-frame clones and lacks some. The V and J calls and clone size were taken over from that table, and D and trimming were inferred from the DNA. The table includes around 140,000 clones, around 87% detected once. CDR1 and CDR2 (germline): MNHEY, SMNVEV (reference sequence). The CDR3 totals 14 residues. Trimming shortened V by 4 bases and J by 3 bases, and 13 bases separated the two germline ends. The receptor was isolated from a man between 60 and 75 years old who had recovered from COVID-19. The specimen sequenced was PBMCs or T cells enriched from blood (not recorded which). The chain joins TRBV27 to TRBJ2-7; unclear D gene. The CDR3, as DNA: TGTGCCAGCAGTTCCGGTGCGAATTTCTACGAGCAGTACTTC. It is translated as CASSSGANFYEQYF.